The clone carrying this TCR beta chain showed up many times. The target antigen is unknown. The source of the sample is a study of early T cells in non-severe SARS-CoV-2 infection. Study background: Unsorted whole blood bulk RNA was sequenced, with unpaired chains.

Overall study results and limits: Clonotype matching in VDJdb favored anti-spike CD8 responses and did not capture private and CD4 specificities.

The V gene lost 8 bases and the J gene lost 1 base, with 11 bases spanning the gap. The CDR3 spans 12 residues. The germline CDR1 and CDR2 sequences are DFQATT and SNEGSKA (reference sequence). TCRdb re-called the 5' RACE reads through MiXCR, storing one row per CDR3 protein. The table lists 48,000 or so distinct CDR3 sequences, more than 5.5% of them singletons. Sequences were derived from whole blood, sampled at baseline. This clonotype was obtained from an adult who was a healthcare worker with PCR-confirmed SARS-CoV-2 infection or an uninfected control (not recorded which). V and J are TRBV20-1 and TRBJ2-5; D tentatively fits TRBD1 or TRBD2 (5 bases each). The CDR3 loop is CSLQGPQETQYF. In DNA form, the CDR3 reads TGCAGTTTGCAGGGACCCCAAGAGACCCAGTACTTC.